The clone carrying this TCR beta chain was seen a few times. Antigen unknown. The sample is drawn from a study of T cells in Graves' hyperthyroidism and ophthalmopathy. The wider study: Upon initial diagnosis and before any treatment, peripheral blood was collected.

Whole-study findings and limits: From stable hyperthyroidism, ophthalmopathy was set apart by a 13 V-J model. Blood samples included most of the expanded thyroid clonotypes exceeding 0.001.

CDR1 SGHVS and CDR2 FQNEAQ come from the germline V gene. V lost 5 bases to trimming and J lost 4 bases, with 12 bases between them. This CDR3 has 14 residues. The TCR beta CDR3 regions underwent amplification using RNA transcripts as the source. Using the HTBI primer set, a first-round RT-PCR was run on the TCR CDR3. Via MiXCR, TCRdb re-called the multiplex PCR reads, giving one row per CDR3 protein. Seen here are some 570,000 distinct CDR3 sequences, about 15% observed once, and the top ten hold approximately 18%. Thyroid ultrasound, orbital computed tomography, clinical symptoms, and serum thyroxine and TRAb underpinned diagnoses.

The gene calls are TRBV7-8 and TRBJ2-1; D is perhaps TRBD2 (6 bases). Specimen: blood. The sequence derives from a young woman with Graves' ophthalmopathy. CDR3 region: CASSPAGRYNEQFF. CDR3 coding DNA: TGTGCCAGCAGCCCAGCGGGCCGATACAATGAGCAGTTCTTC.